The sequence of this TCR beta chain was determined in a study of immune evolution from preneoplasia to lung adenocarcinoma. Repertoires were generated with immunoSEQ multiplex PCR, while TCRdb's copy carries only in-frame clones and drops some. This sample has 9,000 to 10,000 clones, with 80% found just once. The study, taken as a whole, reports: Clonality was highest in normal lung, lower in later-stage lesions apparently. Top clone share appeared to fall from AAH through AIS, MIA, adenocarcinoma.

A note on this clone: What it recognizes is unknown.

Sequenced sample: FFPE minimally invasive lung adenocarcinoma tissue. The clonotype was recovered from a person aged 70 to 79 with lung adenocarcinoma. Some clones in this sample may be carry-over from other donors' samples.

The CDR3 DNA reads as TGTGCCAGCAGCACCCGCGGCGGACGCACAGATACGCAGTATTTT. The encoded protein is CASSTRGGRTDTQYF. The chain is built from TRBV13 and TRBJ2-3, with no clear D. The CDR3 has 15 amino acids. Germline V lookup: CDR1 PRHDT, CDR2 FYEKMQ (reference sequence). Trimming pared 5 bases from V and 1 base from J, leaving 13 bases between.